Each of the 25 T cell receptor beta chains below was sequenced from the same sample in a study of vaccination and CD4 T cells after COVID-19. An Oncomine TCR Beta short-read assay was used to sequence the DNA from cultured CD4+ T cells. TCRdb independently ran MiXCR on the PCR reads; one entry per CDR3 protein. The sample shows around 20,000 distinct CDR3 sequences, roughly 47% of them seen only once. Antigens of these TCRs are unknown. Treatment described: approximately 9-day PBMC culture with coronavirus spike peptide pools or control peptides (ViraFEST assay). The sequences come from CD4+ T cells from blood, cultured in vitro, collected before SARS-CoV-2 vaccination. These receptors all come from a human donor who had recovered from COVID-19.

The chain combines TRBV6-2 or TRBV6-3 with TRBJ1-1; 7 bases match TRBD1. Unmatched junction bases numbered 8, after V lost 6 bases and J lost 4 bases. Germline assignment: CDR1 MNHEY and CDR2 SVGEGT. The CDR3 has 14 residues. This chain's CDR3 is CASSPGQWGTEAFF. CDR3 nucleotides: TGTGCCAGCAGCCCGGGACAGTGGGGCACTGAAGCTTTCTTT.

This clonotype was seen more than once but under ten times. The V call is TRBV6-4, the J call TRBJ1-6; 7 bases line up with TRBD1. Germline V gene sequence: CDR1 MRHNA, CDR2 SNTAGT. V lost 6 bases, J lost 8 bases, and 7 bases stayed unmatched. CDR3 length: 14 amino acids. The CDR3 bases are TGTGCCAGCAGGGGAGGACAGGTGGATTCACCCCTCCACTTT. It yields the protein CASRGGQVDSPLHF.

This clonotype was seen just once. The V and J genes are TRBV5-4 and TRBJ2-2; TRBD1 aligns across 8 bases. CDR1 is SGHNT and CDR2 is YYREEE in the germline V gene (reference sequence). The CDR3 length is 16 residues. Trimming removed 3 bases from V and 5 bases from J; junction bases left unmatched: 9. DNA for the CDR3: TGTGCCAGCAGCTCCTCCGGCAGGGGGCGAACCGGGGAGCTGTTTTTT. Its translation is CASSSSGRGRTGELFF.

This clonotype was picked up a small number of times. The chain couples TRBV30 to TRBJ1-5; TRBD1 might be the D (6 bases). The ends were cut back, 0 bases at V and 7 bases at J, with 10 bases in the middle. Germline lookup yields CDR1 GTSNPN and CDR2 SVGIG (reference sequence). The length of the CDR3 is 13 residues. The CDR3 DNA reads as TGTGCCTGGAGTGTACAGGGAAGGCAGCCCCAGCATTTT. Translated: CAWSVQGRQPQHF. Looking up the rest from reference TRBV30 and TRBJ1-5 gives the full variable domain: SQTIHQWPATLVQPVGSPLSLECTVEGTSNPNLYWYRQAAGRGLQLLFYSVGIGQISSEVPQNLSASRPQDRQFILSSKKLLLSDSGFYLCAWSVQGRQPQHFGDGTRLSIL.

The CDR3 region has the DNA TGTGCCAGCAGTTTTAGCAGCGGGGCCGGTCTAGCCCTCCACTTT. Amino acids: CASSFSSGAGLALHF. V usage is TRBV12-3 or TRBV12-4 and J usage is TRBJ1-6; D is possibly TRBD1 (5 bases). V was trimmed by 3 bases and J by 14 bases, leaving 20 bases between them. The CDR3 is made up of 15 amino acids.

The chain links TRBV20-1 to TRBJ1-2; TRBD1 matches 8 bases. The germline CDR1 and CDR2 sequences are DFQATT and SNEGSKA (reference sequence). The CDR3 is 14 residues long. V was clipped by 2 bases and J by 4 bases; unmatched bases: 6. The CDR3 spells CSARRRGQPYGYTF. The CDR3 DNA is TGCAGTGCTAGACGCAGGGGGCAACCCTATGGCTACACCTTC.

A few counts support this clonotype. CDR3 protein: CASSFDRSSYEQYF. CDR3 bases: TGTGCCAGCAGTTTTGATAGGAGCTCCTACGAGCAGTACTTC. The V gene is TRBV12-3 or TRBV12-4, the J gene TRBJ2-7; D is undetermined. The CDR3 extends over 14 amino acids. Trimming cost V 3 bases and J 0 bases, with 9 bases left between them.

The chain's CDR3 is CSASRGQGAIDEQFF. CDR3 DNA sequence: TGCAGTGCTAGTCGGGGACAGGGGGCAATCGATGAGCAGTTCTTC. This chain uses TRBV20-1 with TRBJ2-1; 12 positions agree with TRBD1. The V segment lost 3 bases and the J segment 8 bases; nucleotides outside the gene matches: 8. The CDR3 runs 15 residues. Per germline, CDR1 DFQATT and CDR2 SNEGSKA (reference sequence).

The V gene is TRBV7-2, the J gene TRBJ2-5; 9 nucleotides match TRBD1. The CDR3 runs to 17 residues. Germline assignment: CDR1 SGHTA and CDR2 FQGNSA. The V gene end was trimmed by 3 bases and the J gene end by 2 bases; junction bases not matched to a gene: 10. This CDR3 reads CASSFRPRDRVQETQYF. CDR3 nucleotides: TGTGCCAGCAGCTTTAGGCCGCGGGACAGGGTTCAAGAGACCCAGTACTTC.

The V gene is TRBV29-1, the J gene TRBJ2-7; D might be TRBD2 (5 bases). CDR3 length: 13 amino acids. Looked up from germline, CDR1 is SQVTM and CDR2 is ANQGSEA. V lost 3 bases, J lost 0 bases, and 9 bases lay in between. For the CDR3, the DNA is TGCAGCGTTGACGGGGAAAGCTCCTACGAGCAGTACTTC. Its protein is CSVDGESSYEQYF.

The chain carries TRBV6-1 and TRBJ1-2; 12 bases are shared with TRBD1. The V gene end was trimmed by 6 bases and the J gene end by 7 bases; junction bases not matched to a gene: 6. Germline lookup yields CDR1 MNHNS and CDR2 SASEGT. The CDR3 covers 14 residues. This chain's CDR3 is CASSPGQGAGGYTF. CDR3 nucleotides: TGTGCCAGCAGCCCGGGACAGGGGGCAGGTGGCTACACCTTC.

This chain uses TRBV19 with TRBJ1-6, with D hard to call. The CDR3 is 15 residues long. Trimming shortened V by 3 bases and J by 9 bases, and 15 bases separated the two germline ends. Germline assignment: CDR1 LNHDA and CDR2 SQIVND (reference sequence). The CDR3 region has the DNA TGTGCCAGTAGTATGCGGAGGGAGATTCGTTCACCCCTCCACTTT. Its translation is CASSMRREIRSPLHF.

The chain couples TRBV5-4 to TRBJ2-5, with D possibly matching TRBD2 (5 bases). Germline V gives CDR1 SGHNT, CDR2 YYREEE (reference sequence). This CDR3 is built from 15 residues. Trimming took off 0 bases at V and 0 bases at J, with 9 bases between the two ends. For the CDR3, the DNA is TGTGCCAGCAGCTTGGTCGGGGTCCACCAAGAGACCCAGTACTTC. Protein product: CASSLVGVHQETQYF.

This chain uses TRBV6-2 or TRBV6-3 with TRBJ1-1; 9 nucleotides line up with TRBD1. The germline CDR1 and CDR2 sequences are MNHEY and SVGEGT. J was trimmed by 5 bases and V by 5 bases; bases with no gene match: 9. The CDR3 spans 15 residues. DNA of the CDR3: TGTGCCAGCAGTGACCTAAGGACAGGGGATACTGAAGCTTTCTTT. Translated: CASSDLRTGDTEAFF.

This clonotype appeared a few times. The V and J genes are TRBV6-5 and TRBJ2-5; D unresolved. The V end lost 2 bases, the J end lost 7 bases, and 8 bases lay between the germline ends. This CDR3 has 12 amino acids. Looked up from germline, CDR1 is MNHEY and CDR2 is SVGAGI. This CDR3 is CASSYARGTQYF. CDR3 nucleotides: TGTGCCAGCAGTTACGCTCGCGGGACCCAGTACTTC.

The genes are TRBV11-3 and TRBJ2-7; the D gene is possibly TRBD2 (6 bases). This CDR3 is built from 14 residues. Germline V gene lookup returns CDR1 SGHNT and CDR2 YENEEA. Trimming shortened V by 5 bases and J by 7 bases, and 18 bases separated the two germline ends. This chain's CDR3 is CASSPSGRGGEQYF. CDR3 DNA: TGTGCCAGCAGCCCCTCGGGTCGGGGAGGAGAGCAGTACTTC.

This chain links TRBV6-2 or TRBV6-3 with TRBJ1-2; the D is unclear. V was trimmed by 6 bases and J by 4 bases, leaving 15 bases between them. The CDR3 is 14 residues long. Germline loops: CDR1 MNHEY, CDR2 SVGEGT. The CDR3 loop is CASRAYMGSYGYTF. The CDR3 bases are TGTGCCAGCAGGGCATACATGGGAAGCTATGGCTACACCTTC.

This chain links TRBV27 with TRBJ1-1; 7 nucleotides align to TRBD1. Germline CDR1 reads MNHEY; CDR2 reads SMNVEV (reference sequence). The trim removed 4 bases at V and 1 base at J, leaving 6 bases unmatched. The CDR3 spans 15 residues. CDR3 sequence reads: CASSSAGGRNTEAFF. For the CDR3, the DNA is TGTGCCAGCAGTTCGGCAGGGGGAAGGAACACTGAAGCTTTCTTT.

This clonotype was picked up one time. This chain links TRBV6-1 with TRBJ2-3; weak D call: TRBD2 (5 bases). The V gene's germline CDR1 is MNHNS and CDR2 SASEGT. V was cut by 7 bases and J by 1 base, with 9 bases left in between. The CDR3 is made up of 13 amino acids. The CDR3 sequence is CASTLSGTDTQYF. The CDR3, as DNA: TGTGCCAGCACTCTTAGCGGCACAGATACGCAGTATTTT.

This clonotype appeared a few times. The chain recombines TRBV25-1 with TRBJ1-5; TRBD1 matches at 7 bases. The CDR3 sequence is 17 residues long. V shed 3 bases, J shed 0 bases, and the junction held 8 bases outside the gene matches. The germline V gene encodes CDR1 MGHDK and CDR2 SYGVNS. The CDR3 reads CASSDRDRVHSNQPQHF. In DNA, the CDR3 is TGTGCCAGCAGTGACCGAGACAGGGTCCATAGCAATCAGCCCCAGCATTTT.

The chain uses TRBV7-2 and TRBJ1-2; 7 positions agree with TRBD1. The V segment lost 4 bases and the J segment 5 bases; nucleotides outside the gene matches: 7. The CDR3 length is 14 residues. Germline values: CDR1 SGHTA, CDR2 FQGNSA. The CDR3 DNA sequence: TGTGCCAGCAGCTCAGCGGGACAGACTTATGGCTACACCTTC. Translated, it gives CASSSAGQTYGYTF.

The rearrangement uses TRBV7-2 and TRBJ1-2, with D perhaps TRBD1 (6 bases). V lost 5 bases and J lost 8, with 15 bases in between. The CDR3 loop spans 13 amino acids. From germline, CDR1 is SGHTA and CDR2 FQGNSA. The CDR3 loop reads CASSRGQGQGYTF. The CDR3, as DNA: TGTGCCAGCAGCCGCGGGCAGGGGCAGGGCTACACCTTC.

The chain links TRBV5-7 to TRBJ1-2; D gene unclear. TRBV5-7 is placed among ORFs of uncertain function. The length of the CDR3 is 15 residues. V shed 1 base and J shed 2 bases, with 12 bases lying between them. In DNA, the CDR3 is TGTGCCAGCAGCTTGTCGCGTATGCCGAACTATGGCTACACCTTC. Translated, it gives CASSLSRMPNYGYTF.

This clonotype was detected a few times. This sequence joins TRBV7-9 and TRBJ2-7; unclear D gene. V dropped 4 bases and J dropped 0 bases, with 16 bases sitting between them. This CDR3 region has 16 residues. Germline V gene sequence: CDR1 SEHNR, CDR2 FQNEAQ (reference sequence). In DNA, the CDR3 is TGTGCCAGCAGCTCCCCGTCCGGCGTTCACTCCTACGAGCAGTACTTC. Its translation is CASSSPSGVHSYEQYF.

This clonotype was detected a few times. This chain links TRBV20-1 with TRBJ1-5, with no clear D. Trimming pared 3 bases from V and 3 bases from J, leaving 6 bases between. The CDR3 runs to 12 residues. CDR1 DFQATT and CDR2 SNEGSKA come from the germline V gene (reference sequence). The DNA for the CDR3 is TGCAGTGCTAGTAACCCCAATCAGCCCCAGCATTTT. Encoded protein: CSASNPNQPQHF.